This T cell receptor (beta chain) was found in a study of blood T cells in healthy people across ages. Together with a sample-barcoded 5' primer, a J-beta primer mix was included in a second PCR lasting roughly 6 to 12 cycles. TCRdb itself ran the 5' RACE reads through MiXCR, one entry per CDR3 protein. The table includes 1,300,000 or so distinct CDR3 sequences, approximately 59% detected once. CDR1 is MNHEY, CDR2 SVGAGI, per germline. Trimming removed 6 bases from V and 0 bases from J; junction bases left unmatched: 8. This CDR3 has 16 residues. Donors were systemically healthy Caucasian individuals from Russia aged roughly 6 to 90 years. Comments on this clonotype: No antigen is known for it.

Study observations and caveats: Significant beta diversity loss was already apparent by age roughly 43, declining roughly linearly.

The V and J genes are TRBV6-5 and TRBJ2-1; 7 bases are shared with TRBD2. This clonotype was sampled from a man aged 18 to 35 in good health. The sequencing sample was made of blood. CDR3 bases: TGTGCCAGCAGAACCATGGGGGGGACCTCCTACAATGAGCAGTTCTTC. Translated: CASRTMGGTSYNEQFF.